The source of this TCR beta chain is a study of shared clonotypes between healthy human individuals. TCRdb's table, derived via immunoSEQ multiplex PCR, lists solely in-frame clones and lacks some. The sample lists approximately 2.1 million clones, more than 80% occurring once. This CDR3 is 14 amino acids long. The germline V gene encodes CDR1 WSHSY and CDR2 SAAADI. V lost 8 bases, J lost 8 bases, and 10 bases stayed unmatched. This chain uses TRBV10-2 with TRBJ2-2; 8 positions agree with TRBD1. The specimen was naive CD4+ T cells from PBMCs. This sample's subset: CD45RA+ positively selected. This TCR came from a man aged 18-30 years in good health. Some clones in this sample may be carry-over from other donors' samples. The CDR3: CASSQGAFEGELFF. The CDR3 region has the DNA TGCGCCAGCTCGCAGGGGGCTTTCGAGGGGGAGCTGTTTTTT.